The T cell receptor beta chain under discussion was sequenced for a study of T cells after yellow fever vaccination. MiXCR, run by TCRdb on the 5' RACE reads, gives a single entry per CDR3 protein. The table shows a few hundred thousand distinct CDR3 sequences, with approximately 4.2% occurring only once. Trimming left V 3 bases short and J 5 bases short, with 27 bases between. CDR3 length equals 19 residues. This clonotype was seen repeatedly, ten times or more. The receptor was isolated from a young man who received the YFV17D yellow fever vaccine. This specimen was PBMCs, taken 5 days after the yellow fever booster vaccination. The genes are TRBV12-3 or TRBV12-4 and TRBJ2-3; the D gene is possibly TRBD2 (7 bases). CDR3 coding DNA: TGTGCCAGCAGTTTGGGGGCGGGGGCCCTCCCGGGGGTCAGAGATACGCAGTATTTT. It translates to CASSLGAGALPGVRDTQYF.